This T cell receptor (beta chain) was sequenced for a study of cytomegalovirus exposure and HLA in healthy donors. Study observations and caveats: Presence/absence comparisons presumed near-even sequencing depth among donors. Among the CMV-associated chains, a few were confirmed in vitro as specific for CMV antigens.

The primer mix had 60 Vbeta and 13 Jbeta primers. Profiled with immunoSEQ multiplex PCR; TCRdb holds only in-frame clones, not every one. This sample has some 150,000 clones; 82% occur once, and the top ten carry over 8.5%. Note on this clone: The antigen remains undetermined.

CDR3 length: 16 amino acids. Germline CDR1 KGHSH, CDR2 LQKENI. The V end was cut by 5 bases, the J end by 0 bases, with 16 bases between. The chain recombines TRBV18 with TRBJ1-2; D not certain. The receptor was isolated from a man aged 50 or older in good health and CMV-seropositive. Sequences were obtained from PBMCs. The CDR3 sequence is CASSSRVGGSNYGYTF. In DNA, the CDR3 is TGTGCCAGCTCATCCCGTGTGGGAGGTTCTAACTATGGCTACACCTTC. Filled out from reference TRBV18 and TRBJ1-2, the complete variable domain reads NAGVMQNPRHLVRRRGQEARLRCSPMKGHSHVYWYRQLPEEGLKFMVYLQKENIIDESGMPKERFSAEFPKEGPSILRIQQVVRGDSAAYFCASSSRVGGSNYGYTFGSGTRLTVV.